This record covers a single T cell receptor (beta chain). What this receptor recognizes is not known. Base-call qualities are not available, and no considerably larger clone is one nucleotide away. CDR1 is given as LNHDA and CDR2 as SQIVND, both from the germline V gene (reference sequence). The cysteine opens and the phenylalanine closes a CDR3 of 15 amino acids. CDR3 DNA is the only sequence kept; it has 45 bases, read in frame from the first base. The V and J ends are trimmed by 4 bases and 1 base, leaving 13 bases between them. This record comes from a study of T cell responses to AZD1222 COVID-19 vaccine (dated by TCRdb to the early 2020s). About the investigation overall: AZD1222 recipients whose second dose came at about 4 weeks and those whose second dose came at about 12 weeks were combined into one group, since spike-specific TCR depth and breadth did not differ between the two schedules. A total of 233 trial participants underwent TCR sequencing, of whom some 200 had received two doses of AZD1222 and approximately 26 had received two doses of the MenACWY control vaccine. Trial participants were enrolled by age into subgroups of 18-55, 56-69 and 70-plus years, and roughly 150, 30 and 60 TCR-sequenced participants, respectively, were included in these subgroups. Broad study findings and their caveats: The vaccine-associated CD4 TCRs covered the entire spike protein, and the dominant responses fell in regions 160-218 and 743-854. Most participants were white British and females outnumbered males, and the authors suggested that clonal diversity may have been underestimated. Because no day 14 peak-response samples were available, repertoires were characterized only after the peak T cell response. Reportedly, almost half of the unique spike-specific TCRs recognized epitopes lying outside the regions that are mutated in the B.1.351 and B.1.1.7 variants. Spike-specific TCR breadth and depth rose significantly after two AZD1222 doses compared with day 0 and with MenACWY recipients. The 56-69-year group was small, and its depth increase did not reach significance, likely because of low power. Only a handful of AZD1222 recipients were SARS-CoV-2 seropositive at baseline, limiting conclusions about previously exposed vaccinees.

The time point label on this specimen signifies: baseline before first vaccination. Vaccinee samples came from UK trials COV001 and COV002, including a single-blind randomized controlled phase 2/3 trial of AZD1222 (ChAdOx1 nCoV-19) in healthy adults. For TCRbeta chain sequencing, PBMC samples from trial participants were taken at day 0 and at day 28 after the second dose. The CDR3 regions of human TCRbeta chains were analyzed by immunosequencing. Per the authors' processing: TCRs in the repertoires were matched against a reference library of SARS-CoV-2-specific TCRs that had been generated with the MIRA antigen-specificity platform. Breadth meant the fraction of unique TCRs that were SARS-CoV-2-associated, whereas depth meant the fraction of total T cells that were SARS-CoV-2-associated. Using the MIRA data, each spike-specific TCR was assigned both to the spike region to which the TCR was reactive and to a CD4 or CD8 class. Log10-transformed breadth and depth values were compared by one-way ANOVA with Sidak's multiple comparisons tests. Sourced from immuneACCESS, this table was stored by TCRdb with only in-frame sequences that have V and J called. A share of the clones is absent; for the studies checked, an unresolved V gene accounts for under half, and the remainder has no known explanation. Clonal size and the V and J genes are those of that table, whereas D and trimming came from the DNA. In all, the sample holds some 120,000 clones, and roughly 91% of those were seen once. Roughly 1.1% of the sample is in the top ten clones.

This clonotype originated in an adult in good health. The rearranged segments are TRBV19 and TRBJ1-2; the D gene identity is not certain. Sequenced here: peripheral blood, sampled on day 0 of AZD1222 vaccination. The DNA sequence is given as TGTGCCAGTAGTAGTCTTCGCCGATATAACTATGGCTACACCTTC. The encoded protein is CASSSLRRYNYGYTF.